One sample yielded the 30 T cell receptor beta chains listed below, sequenced in a study of cytomegalovirus exposure and HLA in healthy donors. The PCR contained 60 Vbeta and 13 Jbeta primers. Clones were sequenced by immunoSEQ multiplex PCR, and TCRdb holds only the in-frame ones, with some missing. Here the sample spans roughly 120,000 clones, about four fifths being singletons. Sequencing was done on a sample of PBMCs. These receptors were taken from a man aged 25-45 years in good health and CMV-seropositive.

This clone was counted a few times. This chain connects TRBV2 to TRBJ1-1, with D possibly being TRBD1 (6 bases). CDR1 is SNHLY and CDR2 is FYNNEI in the germline V gene. With 4 bases removed from V and 0 bases from J, the gap between germline ends came to 18 bases. The CDR3 contains 17 residues. DNA for the CDR3: TGTGCCAGCAGTGTAGTCGGTGATAGGGACATGAACACTGAAGCTTTCTTT. Its translation: CASSVVGDRDMNTEAFF.

The chain couples TRBV9 to TRBJ2-3, with 8 bases identical to TRBD2. The CDR3 is 16 residues long. Germline CDR1 reads SGDLS; CDR2 reads YYNGEE. Trimming at V came to 2 bases and at J to 5 bases, leaving 10 bases not matched to a gene. The CDR3 DNA is TGTGCCAGCAGCGTGGGGCCTAGCGGGTGGGGAGATACGCAGTATTTT. It yields the protein CASSVGPSGWGDTQYF. Combining the CDR3 with reference TRBV9 and TRBJ2-3 gives the whole variable domain DSGVTQTPKHLITATGQRVTLRCSPRSGDLSVYWYQQSLDQGLQFLIQYYNGEERAKGNILERFSAQQFPDLHSELNLSSLELGDSALYFCASSVGPSGWGDTQYFGPGTRLTVL.

V and J are TRBV15 and TRBJ2-7; D perhaps matches TRBD2 (5 bases). The CDR3 runs 15 residues. V lost 2 bases, J lost 3 bases, and 14 bases lay in between. The germline V gene encodes CDR1 LNHNV and CDR2 YYDKDF (reference sequence). The CDR3 nucleotides read TGTGCCACCAGCAGATCCTTCGGGGAAAACTACGAGCAGTACTTC. Encoded protein: CATSRSFGENYEQYF.

The gene calls are TRBV2 and TRBJ2-3; TRBD2 matches at 8 bases. J lost 6 bases, V lost 4 bases, and 15 bases had no gene match. The length of the CDR3 is 17 residues. The germline V gene encodes CDR1 SNHLY and CDR2 FYNNEI. The DNA of the CDR3 is TGTGCCAGCAGTGGGGGGTTAGCGGGGTATCCCCCCGATACGCAGTATTTT. This translates into CASSGGLAGYPPDTQYF.

The chain links TRBV6-5 to TRBJ1-6; D unclear. Germline V gene lookup returns CDR1 MNHEY and CDR2 SVGAGI. The CDR3 covers 15 residues. V shed 7 bases and J shed 6 bases, with 16 bases lying between them. Written as DNA, the CDR3 is TGTGCCAGCACCCACGTGCGCGGCCCTAATTCACCCCTCCACTTT. Encoded protein: CASTHVRGPNSPLHF.

The chain links TRBV7-2 to TRBJ2-1; 7 nucleotides agree with TRBD2. V gave up 1 base and J gave up 6 bases; unmatched junction bases: 3. The CDR3 runs to 14 residues. Germline V gene sequence: CDR1 SGHTA, CDR2 FQGNSA. CDR3: CASSLGRESNEQFF. The CDR3, as DNA: TGTGCCAGCAGCTTAGGGCGGGAGAGCAATGAGCAGTTCTTC.

This chain joins TRBV6-6 and TRBJ1-1; weak D call: TRBD1 (5 bases). The germline V and J ends were trimmed by 7 bases and 6 bases, with 21 bases remaining between them. Germline V gene sequence: CDR1 MNHNY, CDR2 SVGAGI (reference sequence). The CDR3 consists of 15 residues. Here the CDR3 DNA reads TGTGCCAGCACAAACCCCAGGGCGGAGGGCTCTGAAGCTTTCTTT. Translated: CASTNPRAEGSEAFF.

The chain is built from TRBV11-3 and TRBJ1-1; TRBD1 is a possible D gene (6 bases). This CDR3 spans 14 amino acids. CDR1 SGHNT and CDR2 YENEEA come from the germline V gene. Trimming removed 0 bases at V and 5 bases at J, with 10 bases between. The CDR3 region has the DNA TGTGCCAGCAGCTTAGAGTTCAGGGGTACTGAAGCTTTCTTT. It specifies CASSLEFRGTEAFF.

In its sample, this clone was seen a few times. The chain joins TRBV4-3 to TRBJ1-1; 9 bases are shared with TRBD1. This CDR3 comprises 14 residues. CDR1 and CDR2 from the germline V gene are LGHNA and YSLEER. Trimming at V came to 1 base and at J to 3 bases, leaving 0 bases not matched to a gene. CDR3 nucleotide sequence: TGCGCCAGCAGCCAAGGGACAGGGGACACTGAAGCTTTCTTT. Its protein is CASSQGTGDTEAFF.

The CDR3 reads CATWGGEKLFF. The CDR3, as DNA: TGTGCCACTTGGGGGGGCGAAAAACTGTTTTTT. The gene calls are TRBV6-5 and TRBJ1-4, with a tentative D call TRBD1 (6 bases). This CDR3 comprises 11 residues. Germline CDR1 reads MNHEY; CDR2 reads SVGAGI. The V end was cut by 10 bases, the J end by 8 bases, with 11 bases between.

CDR3: CSASGGYEQYF. CDR3 coding DNA: TGCAGTGCTAGTGGCGGCTACGAGCAGTACTTC. The V gene is TRBV20-1, the J gene TRBJ2-7; no clear D. This CDR3 spans 11 amino acids. V lost 3 bases and J 3 bases, leaving 6 bases between the germline ends. Germline V gives CDR1 DFQATT, CDR2 SNEGSKA (reference sequence).

The chain uses TRBV11-2 and TRBJ2-5; D is possibly TRBD2 (5 bases). V was trimmed by 1 base and J by 5 bases, leaving 11 bases between them. Germline assignment: CDR1 SGHAT and CDR2 FQNNGV. This CDR3 comprises 14 residues. This chain's CDR3 is CASSLVRASETQYF. In DNA form, the CDR3 reads TGTGCCAGCAGCTTAGTGAGGGCCTCCGAGACCCAGTACTTC.

The rearrangement joins TRBV5-1 to TRBJ1-2; 10 positions agree with TRBD1. With 5 bases clipped from V and 8 bases from J, the junction kept 12 bases outside the gene matches. The germline gives CDR1 SGHRS, CDR2 YFSETQ. The CDR3 has 15 residues. The CDR3 coding sequence is TGCGCCAGCAGTCGCGGACAGGGGGTCGAGGAAGGCTACACCTTC. Translating it yields CASSRGQGVEEGYTF.

The chain combines TRBV5-1 with TRBJ2-1, with D perhaps matching TRBD2 (6 bases). The CDR3 sequence is 14 residues long. The V gene lost 4 bases and the J gene lost 8 bases, with 16 bases spanning the gap. Germline assignment: CDR1 SGHRS and CDR2 YFSETQ. The CDR3 spells CASSHGGLGDEQFF. The CDR3, as DNA: TGCGCCAGCAGCCACGGGGGTCTTGGAGATGAGCAGTTCTTC. Based on the CDR3 plus reference TRBV5-1 and TRBJ2-1, the full variable domain is KAGVTQTPRYLIKTRGQQVTLSCSPISGHRSVSWYQQTPGQGLQFLFEYFSETQRNKGNFPGRFSGRQFSNSRSEMNVSTLELGDSALYLCASSHGGLGDEQFFGPGTRLTVL.

The table lists this clone with a few counts. The genes are TRBV7-6 and TRBJ2-1; 8 bases map to TRBD2. From germline, CDR1 is SGHVS and CDR2 FNYEAQ. The V and J ends lost 5 bases and 6 bases, in that order; junction bases with no gene match: 12. The CDR3 covers 16 residues. The CDR3 protein is CASSNRGGRSGNEQFF. The DNA for the CDR3 is TGTGCCAGCAGCAACCGGGGGGGACGGAGCGGCAATGAGCAGTTCTTC. Looking up the rest from reference TRBV7-6 and TRBJ2-1 gives the full variable domain: GAGVSQSPRYKVTKRGQDVALRCDPISGHVSLYWYRQALGQGPEFLTYFNYEAQQDKSGLPNDRFSAERPEGSISTLTIQRTEQRDSAMYRCASSNRGGRSGNEQFFGPGTRLTVL.

The V call is TRBV5-4, the J call TRBJ1-2, with 8 nucleotides matching TRBD1. This CDR3 is 13 amino acids long. Germline CDR1 reads SGHNT; CDR2 reads YYREEE (reference sequence). Germline trimming cut 5 bases from V and 7 bases from J; bases unmatched to any gene: 7. The CDR3 protein is CASSFQGAVGYTF. CDR3 bases: TGTGCCAGCAGTTTCCAGGGGGCGGTTGGCTACACCTTC. The full variable domain, rest sourced from reference TRBV5-4 and TRBJ1-2, is ETGVTQSPTHLIKTRGQQVTLRCSSQSGHNTVSWYQQALGQGPQFIFQYYREEENGRGNFPPRFSGLQFPNYSSELNVNALELDDSALYLCASSFQGAVGYTFGSGTRLTVV.

In this sample, this clone turned up once. The J gene is TRBJ2-5, the V gene TRBV14; 11 positions match TRBD1. J gave up 7 bases and V 0 bases, and 10 bases lay outside the gene matches. Looked up from germline, CDR1 is SGHDN and CDR2 is FVKESK. CDR3 length: 17 residues. The CDR3 is CASSQDWDRGAFRTQYF. In DNA form, the CDR3 reads TGTGCCAGCAGCCAAGATTGGGACAGGGGGGCTTTTCGGACCCAGTACTTC.

V gene TRBV4-2 combines with J gene TRBJ1-2; D call uncertain. Germline loops: CDR1 LGHNA, CDR2 YNFKEQ. V was cut by 1 base and J by 4 bases, with 16 bases left in between. This CDR3 has 16 amino acids. The CDR3 DNA follows: TGTGCCAGCAGCCAAGTATCCGGAGACGCGGCCTATGGCTACACCTTC. This encodes CASSQVSGDAAYGYTF.

The chain is built from TRBV5-1 and TRBJ2-7; a possible D gene is TRBD1 (6 bases). Trimming left V 0 bases short and J 3 bases short, with 19 bases between. The CDR3 covers 17 residues. Germline V CDR1 and CDR2: SGHRS, YFSETQ. CDR3 bases: TGCGCCAGCAGCTTGGATCCCGGCGGGCAGGGGTACTACGAGCAGTACTTC. This sequence encodes CASSLDPGGQGYYEQYF.

The chain couples TRBV4-3 to TRBJ2-3, with a tentative D call TRBD2 (6 bases). The V end lost 6 bases, the J end lost 4 bases, and 17 bases lay between the germline ends. Germline V gives CDR1 LGHNA, CDR2 YSLEER. The CDR3 covers 15 residues. DNA of the CDR3: TGCGCCAGCAGTCTCCGGGAGCCGCAGGCAGATACGCAGTATTTT. Translating it yields CASSLREPQADTQYF.

This rearrangement joins TRBV9 to TRBJ2-7, with unresolved D. Germline CDR1 SGDLS, CDR2 YYNGEE. The V end lost 1 base, the J end lost 5 bases, and 13 bases lay between the germline ends. The CDR3 has 14 amino acids. The DNA of the CDR3 is TGTGCCAGCAGCGTACAGGCACGATCCCACGAGCAGTACTTC. Its translation: CASSVQARSHEQYF.

This clone has a handful of counts. This rearrangement joins TRBV18 to TRBJ2-1, with D maybe TRBD1 (5 bases). Trimming removed 1 base at V and 10 bases at J, with 14 bases between. This CDR3 is built from 14 residues. Germline V gives CDR1 KGHSH, CDR2 LQKENI. The CDR3 region has the DNA TGTGCCAGCTCACCACGACAGAGGTCCGGGGAGCAGTTCTTC. It codes for CASSPRQRSGEQFF.

J is TRBJ1-1 and V is TRBV6-5, with D perhaps matching TRBD1 (6 bases). The CDR3 spans 14 residues. The V and J ends lost 0 bases and 3 bases respectively, with 8 bases between them. Germline assignment: CDR1 MNHEY and CDR2 SVGAGI. The CDR3 nucleotides are TGTGCCAGCAGTTACTCGGACAGCCACACTGAAGCTTTCTTT. Residues: CASSYSDSHTEAFF.

The chain couples TRBV5-1 to TRBJ1-2; TRBD1 might be the D (6 bases). Germline-derived CDR1 and CDR2 are SGHRS and YFSETQ. This CDR3 spans 14 amino acids. Trimming left V 4 bases short and J 6 bases short, with 16 bases between. The CDR3 nucleotides read TGCGCCAGCAGCATAGGACAGACTTCGGATGGCTACACCTTC. It translates to CASSIGQTSDGYTF. The entire variable domain, with the rest obtained from reference TRBV5-1 and TRBJ1-2, is as follows: KAGVTQTPRYLIKTRGQQVTLSCSPISGHRSVSWYQQTPGQGLQFLFEYFSETQRNKGNFPGRFSGRQFSNSRSEMNVSTLELGDSALYLCASSIGQTSDGYTFGSGTRLTVV.

This chain uses TRBV30 with TRBJ1-1; D is possibly TRBD1 (5 bases). Per germline, CDR1 GTSNPN and CDR2 SVGIG (reference sequence). This CDR3 has 13 residues. Trimming left V 0 bases short and J 5 bases short, with 10 bases between. DNA for the CDR3: TGTGCCTGGAGTGTACAAGGGGAAACTGAAGCTTTCTTT. This encodes CAWSVQGETEAFF.

The rearrangement joins TRBV11-3 to TRBJ2-3, with TRBD2 identical over 10 bases. The CDR3 is 18 amino acids. CDR1 is SGHNT and CDR2 is YENEEA in the germline V gene. Germline trimming cut 5 bases from V and 3 bases from J; bases unmatched to any gene: 14. The CDR3, as DNA: TGTGCCAGCAGCCGATGGACGAGCGGGGGGGAAGCTACAGATACGCAGTATTTT. Translating it yields CASSRWTSGGEATDTQYF.

The V gene is TRBV7-3, the J gene TRBJ2-7, with D perhaps TRBD1 (5 bases). The CDR3 has 18 amino acids. V lost 2 bases, J lost 2 bases, and 22 bases lay in between. CDR1 is SGHTA and CDR2 is FQGTGA in the germline V gene. The CDR3 sequence: CASSLGAPGPLSPYEQYF. In DNA form, the CDR3 reads TGTGCCAGCAGCTTAGGGGCGCCCGGCCCTTTATCTCCCTACGAGCAGTACTTC.

V and J are TRBV2 and TRBJ2-7; TRBD1 might be the D (5 bases). In germline, CDR1 is SNHLY, CDR2 FYNNEI. The CDR3 covers 13 residues. V lost 7 bases and J lost 0, with 10 bases in between. The CDR3 DNA sequence: TGTGCCAGCAAGGATGACAGCTCCTACGAGCAGTACTTC. This translates into CASKDDSSYEQYF.

V usage is TRBV6-5 and J usage is TRBJ2-5; 9 nucleotides agree with TRBD2. The CDR3 has 16 amino acids. V gave up 0 bases and J gave up 8 bases; unmatched junction bases: 10. Per the germline V gene, CDR1 is MNHEY and CDR2 is SVGAGI. Written as DNA, the CDR3 is TGTGCCAGCAGTTACTCTGGCGGGGGGGCCTCGGGTACCCAGTACTTC. Its protein product is CASSYSGGGASGTQYF.

V is TRBV2 and J is TRBJ1-4; a weak D match, TRBD1 (5 bases). CDR3 size: 14 residues. CDR1 and CDR2 (germline): SNHLY, FYNNEI. Trimming stripped 7 bases from V and 5 bases from J, with 14 bases between. This CDR3 reads CASIRGTENEKLFF. DNA of the CDR3: TGTGCCAGCATCCGGGGGACGGAGAATGAAAAACTGTTTTTT. Full variable domain (remainder filled in from reference TRBV2 and TRBJ1-4): EPEVTQTPSHQVTQMGQEVILRCVPISNHLYFYWYRQILGQKVEFLVSFYNNEISEKSEIFDDQFSVERPDGSNFTLKIRSTKLEDSAMYFCASIRGTENEKLFFGSGTQLSVL.